These 24 T cell receptor beta chains originate from one sample sequenced in a study of blood T cells in healthy people across ages. The authors ran a second PCR of about 6 to 12 cycles using a sample-barcoded 5' primer and a J-beta primer mix. MiXCR, run by TCRdb on the 5' RACE reads, gives a single entry per CDR3 protein. Counted here are fewer than 750,000 distinct CDR3 sequences, 52% occurring once; the ten biggest clones make up roughly 14%. The sequencing input was blood. The receptors come from a woman older than 75 in good health.

A word on this clonotype: A much larger clone lies one base from this, so it may be a read error. The rearrangement joins TRBV6-2 or TRBV6-3 to TRBJ2-4; TRBD1 aligns across 7 bases. V lost 5 bases and J lost 6; bases outside the gene matches: 4. This CDR3 is 13 amino acids long. Germline values: CDR1 MNHEY, CDR2 SVGEGT. The CDR3 here is CASSDRDRNIQYF. The CDR3 DNA reads as TGTGCCAGCAGTGACAGGGACAGAAACATTCAGTACTTC.

This clonotype was found many times. This sequence joins TRBV7-8 and TRBJ2-7, with D hard to call. V shed 1 base and J shed 6 bases, with 10 bases lying between them. Germline CDR1 SGHVS, CDR2 FQNEAQ. This CDR3 is 13 amino acids long. CDR3 DNA: TGTGCCAGCAGCTTAGAGGAAGGCACCGAGCAGTACTTC. Protein: CASSLEEGTEQYF.

Note on this clonotype: A far larger clone is just one base off, so this is likely a read error. The rearrangement uses TRBV12-3 or TRBV12-4 and TRBJ2-1; D not resolved. CDR3 length: 11 amino acids. Trimming left V 6 bases short and J 9 bases short, with 9 bases between. CDR3 sequence reads: CASSPSSEQFF. The CDR3 DNA reads TGTGCCAGCAGCCCGAGTAGTGAGCAGTTCTTC.

Worth noting for this clonotype: A much larger clonotype is one base distant, so this may be a read error. The gene calls are TRBV27 and TRBJ2-7; 12 nucleotides match TRBD1. Looked up from germline, CDR1 is MNHEY and CDR2 is SMNVEV (reference sequence). Losses at the gene ends were 3 bases for V and 7 bases for J; bases not matched to a gene: 13. This CDR3 has 17 amino acids. The CDR3 bases are TGTGCCAGCAGTTTGAGAGGGACAGGGGGCGCGGTCAATGAGCAGTACTTC. Protein product: CASSLRGTGGAVNEQYF.

Comment on this clonotype: Possible read error: a much larger clone is one base away. The chain carries TRBV12-3 or TRBV12-4 and TRBJ1-1, with TRBD1 identical over 7 bases. The trim removed 7 bases at V and 0 bases at J, leaving 5 bases unmatched. The CDR3 runs 14 residues. The CDR3 sequence: CASNPGQMNTEAFF. The CDR3 DNA is TGTGCCAGCAACCCGGGACAGATGAACACTGAAGCTTTCTTT.

Concerning this clonotype itself: This may be a read error: a much more frequent sequence differs by one nucleotide. This chain joins TRBV5-1 and TRBJ2-1, with 11 bases matching TRBD2. Germline CDR1 is SGHRS and CDR2 is YFSETQ. The CDR3 runs 17 residues. The DNA for the CDR3 is TGCGACAGCAGCTTGGAGGTTACGGCTAGCGGGAGGAATGAGCAGTTCTTC. This gives the protein CDSSLEVTASGRNEQFF.

In this sample, this clonotype turned up many times. The chain couples TRBV5-4 to TRBJ2-4; D is possibly TRBD1 (6 bases). Germline CDR1 reads SGHNT; CDR2 reads YYREEE (reference sequence). The CDR3 consists of 17 residues. Deletions cut 0 bases from V and 3 bases from J, with 16 bases between. CDR3 DNA: TGTGCCAGCAGCTTGGCGCAGGGGTCGCTGGGCAAAAACATTCAGTACTTC. It translates to CASSLAQGSLGKNIQYF.

V usage is TRBV9 and J usage is TRBJ2-2; weak D call: TRBD2 (5 bases). This CDR3 contains 17 residues. From germline, CDR1 is SGDLS and CDR2 YYNGEE. Between the trimmed V and J ends, which lost 4 bases and 5 bases, there was a span of 21 bases. The chain's CDR3 is CASSPRPLGLTTGELFF. CDR3 nucleotides: TGTGCCAGCAGCCCCCGACCCCTCGGACTGACAACCGGGGAGCTGTTTTTT.

A note on this clonotype: It may be a read error: a sequence one base away is much more abundant. The CDR3 region is CASSHSYWASGHNEQFF. The DNA for the CDR3 is TGTGCCAGCAGCCACTCTTATTGGGCTAGCGGCCACAATGAGCAGTTCTTC. The chain employs TRBV3-1 and TRBJ2-1, with 7 bases that match TRBD2. The trim removed 3 bases at V and 5 bases at J, leaving 13 bases unmatched. Germline V gene data show CDR1 as LGHDT and CDR2 as YNNKEL (reference sequence). The CDR3 contains 17 residues.

V usage is TRBV29-1 and J usage is TRBJ2-5; possible D gene TRBD1, 5 bases. Germline V lookup: CDR1 SQVTM, CDR2 ANQGSEA. Trimming removed 5 bases at V and 2 bases at J, with 9 bases between. The CDR3 sequence is 12 residues long. This chain's CDR3 is CSVRQWQETQYF. DNA for the CDR3: TGCAGCGTTAGACAGTGGCAAGAGACCCAGTACTTC.

For this clonotype: This may come from a read error, since a much larger clone is one base off. The rearrangement joins TRBV12-3 or TRBV12-4 to TRBJ2-1; TRBD2 aligns across 8 bases. The CDR3 runs to 15 residues. The CDR3 bases are TGTGCCGGCAGTTTAGGCGGGAGGAACTACAATGAGCAGTTCTTC. It codes for CAGSLGGRNYNEQFF.

In this sample, this clonotype turned up many times. The chain combines TRBV29-1 with TRBJ2-3; 11 positions agree with TRBD2. This CDR3 has 13 amino acids. The V gene's germline CDR1 is SQVTM and CDR2 ANQGSEA. With V trimmed by 8 bases and J by 6 bases, 7 bases remained unmatched. The CDR3 here is CSSVPSGGDTQYF. DNA for the CDR3: TGCAGCAGTGTCCCTAGCGGGGGGGATACGCAGTATTTT.

This clonotype was found a few times. Being one base from a much bigger clone, this may be a read error. V and J are TRBV12-3 or TRBV12-4 and TRBJ2-6; D is ambiguous. The CDR3 sequence is 13 residues long. V gave up 4 bases and J gave up 2 bases, with 3 bases separating them. CDR3 nucleotide sequence: TGTGCCAGCAGTTGTCCTGGGGCCAACGTCCTGACTTTC. This gives the protein CASSCPGANVLTF.

The table lists this clonotype with many counts. The V gene is TRBV4-2, the J gene TRBJ2-1, with TRBD2 identical over 9 bases. The J segment lost 6 bases and the V segment lost 3 bases, leaving 6 bases of the junction unmatched. The length of the CDR3 is 15 residues. Germline CDR1 reads LGHNA; CDR2 reads YNFKEQ. The CDR3 DNA sequence: TGTGCCAGCAGCCACCCTAGCGGGGTCGCCAATGAGCAGTTCTTC. Its translation: CASSHPSGVANEQFF.

The chain employs TRBV27 and TRBJ2-1; 16 nucleotides agree with TRBD2. V dropped 4 bases and J dropped 5; count of bases not matched to a gene: 8. This CDR3 spans 18 amino acids. CDR1 MNHEY and CDR2 SMNVEV come from the germline V gene (reference sequence). The CDR3 DNA sequence: TGTGCCAGCAGTTCCTCCGGGACTAGCGGGAGGGCCAACAATGAGCAGTTCTTC. Translating it yields CASSSSGTSGRANNEQFF.

About this clonotype itself: This may be a read error: a much more frequent sequence differs by one nucleotide. This sequence joins TRBV29-1 and TRBJ1-2; 9 bases fit TRBD1. This CDR3 contains 12 residues. The germline CDR1 and CDR2 sequences are SQVTM and ANQGSEA. The V segment lost 7 bases and the J segment 8 bases; nucleotides outside the gene matches: 8. The CDR3 region has the DNA TGCAGCGCTGGGGGACAGGGTAACGGCTACACCTTC. The encoded protein is CSAGGQGNGYTF.

The chain links TRBV5-1 to TRBJ2-1; TRBD2 matches at 9 bases. CDR1 is SGHRS, CDR2 YFSETQ, per germline. The CDR3 is 16 amino acids. J gave up 5 bases and V 1 base, and 7 bases lay outside the gene matches. The CDR3 coding sequence is TGCGCCAGCAGCTTGCGGACCAGCGGGGGGAACAATGAGCAGTTCTTC. Residues: CASSLRTSGGNNEQFF.

Details on this clonotype: This may stem from a read error, because a much larger clone lies one nucleotide away. V usage is TRBV7-2 and J usage is TRBJ2-7; maybe TRBD1 (5 bases). This CDR3 region has 16 residues. Trimming took 5 bases from V and 7 from J, leaving 24 bases between them. Germline V lookup: CDR1 SGHTA, CDR2 FQGNSA. This chain's CDR3 is CASSNLPGYRGGEQYF. The CDR3 DNA reads TGTGCCAGCAGCAATCTCCCGGGTTATAGGGGCGGTGAGCAGTACTTC.

This clonotype was seen many times. The chain employs TRBV5-1 and TRBJ2-1; a weak D match, TRBD2 (6 bases). Looked up from germline, CDR1 is SGHRS and CDR2 is YFSETQ. The CDR3 totals 18 residues. Trimming shortened V by 0 bases and J by 0 bases, and 16 bases separated the two germline ends. The CDR3 spells CASSLGGTSGSSYNEQFF. Written as DNA, the CDR3 is TGCGCCAGCAGCTTGGGGGGGACTTCGGGGAGCTCCTACAATGAGCAGTTCTTC.

This clonotype was picked up a small number of times. Being one base from a much bigger clone, this may be a read error. This chain links TRBV6-5 with TRBJ2-5; D is perhaps TRBD1 (5 bases). This CDR3 comprises 14 residues. Germline loops: CDR1 MNHEY, CDR2 SVGAGI. The ends were cut back, 5 bases at V and 11 bases at J, with 21 bases in the middle. For the CDR3, the DNA is TGTGCCAGCAGTCGGGTGGGGCGCTACAATGAGCAGTACTTC. It yields the protein CASSRVGRYNEQYF.

V is TRBV5-1 and J is TRBJ1-2; 7 bases fit TRBD1. The ends lost 4 bases at V and 4 bases at J; junction bases unmatched: 7. The CDR3 sequence is 14 residues long. CDR1 and CDR2 (germline): SGHRS, YFSETQ. The CDR3 reads CASSQGTDSYGYTF. The CDR3 region has the DNA TGCGCCAGCAGCCAAGGGACAGACTCCTATGGCTACACCTTC. Using reference TRBV5-1 and TRBJ1-2 for the parts outside the CDR3, the full variable domain is KAGVTQTPRYLIKTRGQQVTLSCSPISGHRSVSWYQQTPGQGLQFLFEYFSETQRNKGNFPGRFSGRQFSNSRSEMNVSTLELGDSALYLCASSQGTDSYGYTFGSGTRLTVV.

This clonotype was recorded many times. The rearrangement uses TRBV4-1 and TRBJ2-3; D call uncertain. The CDR3 has 15 residues. Trimming took 0 bases from V and 4 from J, leaving 11 bases between them. Germline V CDR1 and CDR2: MGHRA, YSYEKL. This CDR3 reads CASSQDRRRADTQYF. CDR3 in DNA: TGCGCCAGCAGCCAAGATCGGCGCCGCGCAGATACGCAGTATTTT.

The V and J genes are TRBV20-1 and TRBJ2-7; 15 bases fit TRBD2. Trimming at V came to 6 bases and at J to 7 bases, leaving 10 bases not matched to a gene. Germline V gene sequence: CDR1 DFQATT, CDR2 SNEGSKA (reference sequence). The CDR3 is made up of 15 amino acids. The CDR3 region is CSARTSGGAFDEQYF. The CDR3 region has the DNA TGCAGTGCCCGGACTAGCGGGGGGGCCTTTGATGAGCAGTACTTC.

This clonotype was recorded many times. The chain couples TRBV10-1 to TRBJ2-3; D might be TRBD2 (6 bases). The CDR3 is 14 amino acids. Germline values: CDR1 WNHNN, CDR2 SYGVQD (reference sequence). The V gene lost 3 bases and the J gene lost 6 bases, with 13 bases spanning the gap. The CDR3 bases are TGCGCCAGCAGTGATGAGGGAGGTACGGATACGCAGTATTTT. Translation: CASSDEGGTDTQYF.